This TCR beta chain was found in a study of blood T cell repertoires in COVID-19. The wider study: Samples representing acute and convalescent COVID-19 were sourced from the United States, Italy and Spain. T cells, B-cell-depleted T cells, or PBMCs provided the cDNA or gDNA that served as material.

Per the original data handling: Counts of nucleated cells, estimated from reference gene primer amplification, were obtained. TCRdb keeps only in-frame clones here, not all; method: immunoSEQ multiplex PCR. That table furnishes V, J and clone size, whereas the DNA furnished D and trimming. Among about 180,000 clones, 82% were seen once, and the ten largest hold about 8.4%. This clone was seen a handful of times. CDR1 is MDHEN and CDR2 is SYDVKM in the germline V gene. This CDR3 region has 14 residues. J was trimmed by 4 bases and V by 2 bases; bases with no gene match: 3. The TCR originated in a woman in her sixties or seventies with acute or convalescent COVID-19. Sequenced sample: peripheral blood. The rearrangement joins TRBV28 to TRBJ1-2; 8 bases fit TRBD1. This CDR3 reads CASSLTGTGYGYTF. The CDR3 DNA follows: TGTGCCAGCAGTTTAACGGGGACAGGCTATGGCTACACCTTC.